This T cell receptor beta chain is drawn from a study of cytomegalovirus exposure and HLA in healthy donors. Study-wide results and caveats: Indistinguishable V segments such as TRBV6-2 and TRBV6-3 were excluded.

PCR used 60 Vbeta primers and 13 Jbeta primers. Here immunoSEQ multiplex PCR was the method, and the copy in TCRdb shows in-frame clones only, minus some. Among 110,000 or so clones listed, 60% to 80% were seen once. Concerning this clone itself: Its cognate antigen is unknown.

There are 15 residues in the CDR3. CDR1 and CDR2 from the germline V gene are SEHNR and FQNEAQ (reference sequence). J lost 5 bases, V lost 5 bases, and 6 bases had no gene match. The sample consisted of PBMCs. The sequence derives from a woman in her 30s in good health and CMV-seropositive. V gene TRBV7-9 combines with J gene TRBJ1-2; 12 bases fit TRBD1. The CDR3 loop reads CASSDWDRGLYGYTF. CDR3 DNA: TGTGCCAGCAGCGACTGGGACAGGGGGCTGTATGGCTACACCTTC. Variable domain in full (rest from reference TRBV7-9 and TRBJ1-2): DTGVSQNPRHKITKRGQNVTFRCDPISEHNRLYWYRQTLGQGPEFLTYFQNEAQLEKSRLLSDRFSAERPKGSFSTLEIQRTEQGDSAMYLCASSDWDRGLYGYTFGSGTRLTVV.